This T cell receptor (beta chain) was sequenced during a study of T-cell reconstitution after alpha-beta-depleted transplantation in children. J was trimmed by 1 base and V by 3 bases; bases with no gene match: 2. Per germline, CDR1 LGHNA and CDR2 YNFKEQ. The CDR3 runs 15 residues. TCRbeta library construction was performed incorporating unique molecular identifiers. TCRdb reanalysed the PCR reads using MiXCR and keeps one entry per CDR3 protein. The sample records approximately 390,000 distinct CDR3 sequences, under 13% being singletons. The source is a human donor who donated a stem cell graft to a child with acute myeloid leukemia. The genes are TRBV4-2 and TRBJ1-1, with 10 bases that match TRBD1. This specimen consisted of PBMCs from the stem cell graft donor, obtained from the stem cell graft. In nucleotides, the CDR3 is TGTGCCAGCAGCCAGTGGACAGGGGGGAACACTGAAGCTTTCTTT. It is translated as CASSQWTGGNTEAFF.